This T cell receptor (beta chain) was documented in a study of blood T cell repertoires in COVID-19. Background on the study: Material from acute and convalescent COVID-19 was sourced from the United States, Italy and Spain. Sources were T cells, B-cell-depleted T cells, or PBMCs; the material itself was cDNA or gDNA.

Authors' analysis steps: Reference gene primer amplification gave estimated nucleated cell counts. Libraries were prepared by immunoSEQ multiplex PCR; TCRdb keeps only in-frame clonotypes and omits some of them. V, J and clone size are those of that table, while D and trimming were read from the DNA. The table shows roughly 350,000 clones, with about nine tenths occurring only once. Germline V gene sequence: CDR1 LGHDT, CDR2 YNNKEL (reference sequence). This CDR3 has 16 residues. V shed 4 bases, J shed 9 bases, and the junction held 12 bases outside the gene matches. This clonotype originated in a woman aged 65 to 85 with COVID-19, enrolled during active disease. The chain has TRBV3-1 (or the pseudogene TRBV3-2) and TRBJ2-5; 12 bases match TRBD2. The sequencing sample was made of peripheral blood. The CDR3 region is CASSLGTSGPRGAQYF. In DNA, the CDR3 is TGTGCCAGCAGCCTAGGGACTAGCGGGCCACGAGGGGCCCAGTACTTC.